The clone carrying this T cell receptor beta chain was counted ten times or more. The antigen remains undetermined. The data stem from a study of Graves' ophthalmopathy and Graves' hyperthyroidism. For repertoire sequencing, the TCR beta CDR3 regions were amplified from RNA transcripts. Second-round multiplex PCR came after first-round RT-PCR with HTBI primers. TCRdb recomputed calls from the multiplex PCR reads with MiXCR, one row per CDR3 protein. The table shows about 480,000 distinct CDR3 sequences, with approximately 15% occurring only once. Broader study findings: Ophthalmopathy could be told apart from stable hyperthyroidism by a 13-signature model (87.88% sensitivity, around 84% specificity). Sensitivity of over 60% and specificity of 72% to 80% were achieved by the model that predicted ophthalmopathy progression.

The CDR3 is 14 residues long. The germline gives CDR1 DFQATT, CDR2 SNEGSKA (reference sequence). V was shortened by 1 base and J by 4 bases, with 13 bases between the two germline ends. This chain links TRBV20-1 with TRBJ2-5, with D possibly called TRBD1 or TRBD2 (6 bases each). Material for sequencing was blood. This receptor was identified in a woman aged 30 to 39 with Graves' ophthalmopathy. The CDR3 DNA sequence: TGCAGTGCTAGAGGTCCGGGGGCGGGAGAGACCCAGTACTTC. As protein: CSARGPGAGETQYF.